The rows below give T cell receptor beta chains drawn from one sample of a study of Ad26.COV2.S vaccination and SARS-CoV-2 variants. TCRdb keeps only in-frame clones here, not all; method: immunoSEQ multiplex PCR. Counted here are fewer than 800,000 clones, 70% to 90% occurring once; the ten biggest clones make up about 1.5%. The specimen comprised peripheral blood, sampled in a trial of Ad26.COV2.S vaccine versus placebo. Source of these receptors: a person aged 18-60 years who received the Ad26.COV2.S COVID-19 vaccine or a placebo. The CDR3 runs from the conserved cysteine through the conserved F or W. The order of the fields is J gene, D gene, V gene, CDR3 protein. D genes are given only for firm matches.

j_gene: TRBJ1-1; d_gene: NA; v_gene: TRBV7-9; CDR3aa: CASSFTGRLTEAFF
j_gene: TRBJ1-2; d_gene: TRBD1; v_gene: TRBV18; CDR3aa: CASSATGAISYGYTF
j_gene: TRBJ2-7; d_gene: NA; v_gene: TRBV5-4; CDR3aa: CASSWDGFSYEQYF
j_gene: TRBJ1-2; d_gene: NA; v_gene: TRBV5-6; CDR3aa: CASSLRGGFYRVYTF
j_gene: TRBJ1-6; d_gene: NA; v_gene: TRBV27; CDR3aa: CASSARDGWDSPLHF
j_gene: TRBJ2-3; d_gene: TRBD2; v_gene: TRBV10-1; CDR3aa: CASSDPLSGGGTDTQYF
j_gene: TRBJ2-7; d_gene: NA; v_gene: TRBV21-1; CDR3aa: CASSKSGGDPMGLYEQYF
j_gene: TRBJ1-2; d_gene: TRBD1; v_gene: TRBV19; CDR3aa: CAGRQGAGYTF
j_gene: TRBJ2-5; d_gene: TRBD1; v_gene: TRBV7-2; CDR3aa: CASSFQGAAETQYF
j_gene: TRBJ1-5; d_gene: NA; v_gene: TRBV2; CDR3aa: CASSEVGRNQPQHF
j_gene: TRBJ2-7; d_gene: TRBD1; v_gene: TRBV7-3; CDR3aa: CATLASPRQGAYEQYF
j_gene: TRBJ2-2; d_gene: TRBD2; v_gene: TRBV7-6; CDR3aa: CASSFPSREGGTGELFF
j_gene: TRBJ1-6; d_gene: NA; v_gene: TRBV30; CDR3aa: CASLGRDNSPLHF
j_gene: TRBJ1-5; d_gene: TRBD1; v_gene: TRBV27; CDR3aa: CASCSGQGPNQPQHF
j_gene: TRBJ2-5; d_gene: NA; v_gene: TRBV5-1; CDR3aa: CASSLEQGGQETQYF
j_gene: TRBJ2-1; d_gene: TRBD2; v_gene: TRBV11-2; CDR3aa: CASSPSASGGYNEQFF
j_gene: TRBJ2-7; d_gene: NA; v_gene: TRBV12-3/TRBV12-4; CDR3aa: CASSLVGVWQYF
j_gene: TRBJ1-1; d_gene: NA; v_gene: TRBV10-1; CDR3aa: CASPRGSTEAFF
j_gene: TRBJ1-4; d_gene: NA; v_gene: TRBV5-1; CDR3aa: CASSTYREPGEKLFF
j_gene: TRBJ2-1; d_gene: TRBD2; v_gene: TRBV5-1; CDR3aa: CASSLVASGDYYGQFF
j_gene: TRBJ2-1; d_gene: TRBD2; v_gene: TRBV19; CDR3aa: CASTQTSGDYNEQFF
j_gene: TRBJ2-3; d_gene: NA; v_gene: TRBV10-3; CDR3aa: CAISETDTQYF